Listed below are T cell receptor beta chains from one sample, sequenced in a study of PD-L1 blockade in urothelial cancer. Some clones are missing from TCRdb's copy, which holds only in-frame ones; the method was immunoSEQ multiplex PCR. Of approximately 32,000 clones listed, about four fifths are singletons. The sample in question was PBMCs, obtained around atezolizumab (anti-PD-L1) treatment. These receptor sequences come from a man in his sixties with urothelial cancer. The CDR3 runs from the conserved cysteine through the conserved F or W. A D gene is named only where the DNA matches it firmly. Clone sizes are given selectively: once, few, many, or a class where the clone is expanded.

-	TRBV5-8	-	TRBJ2-4	TGTGCCAGCAGCCCCCCGGAATCTAGGATAAACATTCAGTACTTC	CASSPPESRINIQYF
-	TRBV2	-	TRBJ1-1	TGTGCCAGCATGTACAGGACAGCGGACACTGAAGCTTTCTTT	CASMYRTADTEAFF
-	TRBV9	-	TRBJ2-3	TGTGCCAGCAGCGTAAGGACTTTAAGAGATACGCAGTATTTT	CASSVRTLRDTQYF
-	TRBV9	-	TRBJ1-1	TGTGCCAGCAGCGTAGCGGGATTAGGGGGGGACATGAACACTGAAGCTTTCTTT	CASSVAGLGGDMNTEAFF
-	TRBV18	TRBD1	TRBJ1-1	TGTGCCAGCTCACCCGACAGGGGGAACACTGAAGCTTTCTTT	CASSPDRGNTEAFF
-	TRBV20-1	TRBD1	TRBJ2-7	TGCAGTTCCGCAGACAGGGGCGAGCAGTACTTC	CSSADRGEQYF
once	TRBV5-1	TRBD1	TRBJ2-1	TGCGCCAGCAGCAACCCGGGACAGGGGAAATACAATGAGCAGTTCTTC	CASSNPGQGKYNEQFF
-	TRBV28	TRBD1	TRBJ2-5	TGTGCCAGCAGACCAGGGGGCGCAGGAGAGACCCAGTACTTC	CASRPGGAGETQYF
-	TRBV2	-	TRBJ2-7	TGTGCCAGCAGTGAGCATCAAGCCTCCTACGAGCAGTACTTC	CASSEHQASYEQYF
-	TRBV10-3	-	TRBJ1-2	TGTGCCATCAGCCCCGCCCCACTTAACTATGGCTACACCTTC	CAISPAPLNYGYTF
-	TRBV7-2	TRBD2	TRBJ2-3	TGTGCCAGCAGAACGGGACTAACAGATACGCAGTATTTT	CASRTGLTDTQYF
-	TRBV2	TRBD1	TRBJ1-6	TGTGCCAGCAGTGGACAGGGGGCGGGTAATTCACCCCTCCACTTT	CASSGQGAGNSPLHF
-	TRBV25-1	-	TRBJ1-2	TGTGCCAGCAGTGTGGCCAGAAACTATGGCTACACCTTC	CASSVARNYGYTF
-	TRBV7-9	TRBD2	TRBJ2-1	TGTGCCAGCAGCTACCCCCCAAGACTAGCGGGGACGAACAATGAGCAGTTCTTC	CASSYPPRLAGTNNEQFF